This T cell receptor (beta chain) came from a study of T cell responses to AZD1222 COVID-19 vaccine. TCRdb's copy holds only in-frame clones and misses some; the assay was immunoSEQ multiplex PCR. The table records 130,000 to 150,000 clones, about nine tenths of them present only once. Per the germline V gene, CDR1 is SGHNT and CDR2 is YENEEA. The CDR3 loop spans 17 amino acids. V was cut by 5 bases and J by 0 bases, with 17 bases left in between. The sequencing used peripheral blood, collected on day 0 of AZD1222 vaccination. The clonotype was recovered from an adult in good health. J is TRBJ2-1 and V is TRBV11-3; maybe TRBD2 (6 bases). Here the CDR3 reads CASSPTPAGSSYNEQFF. CDR3 coding DNA: TGTGCCAGCAGCCCGACCCCTGCGGGGAGCTCCTACAATGAGCAGTTCTTC. The full variable domain, in which reference TRBV11-3 and TRBJ2-1 provide the parts outside the CDR3, is EAGVVQSPRYKIIEKKQPVAFWCNPISGHNTLYWYLQNLGQGPELLIRYENEEAVDDSQLPKDRFSAERLKGVDSTLKIQPAELGDSAVYLCASSPTPAGSSYNEQFFGPGTRLTVL.